Listed here are 3 T cell receptor beta chains from one sample, sequenced in a study of blood T cells in healthy people across ages. Then a second PCR, running roughly 6 to 12 cycles, was carried out with a sample-barcoded 5' primer and a J-beta primer mix. TCRdb used MiXCR to reprocess the 5' RACE reads, holding one entry per CDR3 protein. The data contain 1.5 million to 2 million distinct CDR3 sequences, roughly 43% of them singletons. Source material: blood. The receptors originated from a human donor in good health.

This chain connects TRBV4-2 to TRBJ2-7; 9 bases fit TRBD2. V lost 1 base to trimming and J lost 5 bases; unmatched junction nucleotides: 12. The CDR3 consists of 17 residues. The germline V gene has CDR1 LGHNA and CDR2 YNFKEQ. CDR3 coding DNA: TGTGCCAGCAGCCAAGGGCCCAGCGGGAGGAGTCTGGACGAGCAGTACTTC. Residues: CASSQGPSGRSLDEQYF.

This clonotype was seen only once. V and J are TRBV10-3 and TRBJ1-3; D is unclear. Trimming left V 0 bases short and J 0 bases short, with 9 bases between. The CDR3 contains 16 residues. Germline CDR1 ENHRY, CDR2 SYGVKD. The CDR3 region has the DNA TGTGCCATCAGTGAGTCGCGGGGAGTCTCTGGAAACACCATATATTTT. Translation gives CAISESRGVSGNTIYF.

This clonotype was seen more than once but under ten times. CDR3 in amino acids: CASSFLDRTLNEQFF. The CDR3 DNA sequence: TGCGCCAGCAGCTTTCTAGACAGGACTCTCAATGAGCAGTTCTTC. The gene calls are TRBV5-1 and TRBJ2-1, with D possibly TRBD1 on 6 matching bases. The germline V gene has CDR1 SGHRS and CDR2 YFSETQ. The V gene lost 2 bases and the J gene lost 6 bases, with 15 bases spanning the gap. The CDR3 loop spans 15 amino acids.